What follows are 20 T cell receptor beta chains derived from one specimen sequenced in a study of CXCR3-negative and CXCR3-positive naive CD8 T cells. All TRB cDNA libraries came from 5' RACE performed with UMI labels. TCRdb derives one entry per CDR3 protein from the 5' RACE reads, leaving out DNA. The sample holds about 62,000 distinct CDR3 sequences. The sample consisted of naive CXCR3- CD8+ T cells from blood. Subset reported: CD45RO-CCR7+CD27+CD95- naive CD8+ T cells lacking CXCR3 (TNR3-). The receptors shown here come from a human donor in good health. Some clones in this sample may be carry-over from other donors' samples.

The CDR3 sequence is CSAMAQGARDTQYF. The rearrangement links TRBV20-1 to TRBJ2-3; the TRBD1 assignment by TCRdb is unverifiable without DNA. The CDR3 contains 14 residues. Germline-derived CDR1 and CDR2 are DFQATT and SNEGSKA (reference sequence).

The J gene is TRBJ2-3, the V gene TRBV20-1; TCRdb designates TRBD1, a call that cannot be tested without DNA. The CDR3 sequence is 17 residues long. Germline values: CDR1 DFQATT, CDR2 SNEGSKA (reference sequence). CDR3: CSARDEMSGGDTDTQYF.

This chain links TRBV29-1 with TRBJ2-1; TCRdb calls TRBD1, which cannot be checked without DNA. The CDR3 length is 12 residues. Germline V gene data show CDR1 as SQVTM and CDR2 as ANQGSEA. The CDR3 loop is CSVDVEGDEQFF.

This rearrangement joins TRBV6-5 to TRBJ2-3. Germline CDR1 MNHEY, CDR2 SVGAGI. CDR3 size: 12 residues. This CDR3 is CAVSPRGDTQYF.

The genes are TRBV7-6 and TRBJ2-5; TCRdb's D call of TRBD1 is untestable without DNA. Per the germline V gene, CDR1 is SGHVS and CDR2 is FNYEAQ. The CDR3 length is 14 residues. CDR3 residues: CASSPDRVQETQYF.

This chain uses TRBV7-9 with TRBJ2-7; the D call of TRBD1 rests on TCRdb alone, since no DNA is present to check it. Germline V lookup: CDR1 SEHNR, CDR2 FQNEAQ (reference sequence). The CDR3 has 15 amino acids. The CDR3 spells CASSLAGQDFNEQYF.

The chain combines TRBV6-6 with TRBJ2-7; TCRdb selects TRBD1, and the lack of DNA leaves this call unchecked. This CDR3 has 16 residues. Germline V gene sequence: CDR1 MNHNY, CDR2 SVGAGI (reference sequence). CDR3 region: CASSYSIQGLSYEQYF.

The CDR3: CSVDKVGGEDYGYTF. The chain links TRBV29-1 to TRBJ1-2. Germline-derived CDR1 and CDR2 are SQVTM and ANQGSEA. The CDR3 totals 15 residues.

The chain couples TRBV7-6 to TRBJ2-2; TCRdb lists TRBD1, though no DNA is available to test this call. The CDR3 has 19 amino acids. Germline loops: CDR1 SGHVS, CDR2 FNYEAQ. This CDR3 reads CASSFRASGGLSLTGELSF.

The gene calls are TRBV7-2 and TRBJ2-3; TCRdb selects TRBD1, and the lack of DNA leaves this call unchecked. In germline, CDR1 is SGHTA, CDR2 FQGNSA. The CDR3 is 15 residues long. CDR3: CASSLGAWGIDTQYF.

This sequence joins TRBV7-9 and TRBJ2-1; the TCRdb call, TRBD2, lacks DNA for checking. Looked up from germline, CDR1 is SEHNR and CDR2 is FQNEAQ (reference sequence). This CDR3 is 15 amino acids long. The CDR3 protein is CASSAGGEPYNEQFF.

V is TRBV7-6 and J is TRBJ2-4; the D call from TCRdb, TRBD2, cannot be confirmed without DNA. CDR3 size: 16 residues. Germline V gene sequence: CDR1 SGHVS, CDR2 FNYEAQ. CDR3 sequence reads: CASSPEGHLLGDIQYF. The whole variable domain, filled in from reference TRBV7-6 and TRBJ2-4, reads GAGVSQSPRYKVTKRGQDVALRCDPISGHVSLYWYRQALGQGPEFLTYFNYEAQQDKSGLPNDRFSAERPEGSISTLTIQRTEQRDSAMYRCASSPEGHLLGDIQYFGAGTRLSVL.

V gene TRBV7-9 combines with J gene TRBJ1-4. The CDR3 covers 15 residues. The germline V gene encodes CDR1 SEHNR and CDR2 FQNEAQ (reference sequence). CDR3 sequence: CASSPPRAGNEKLFF.

CDR3 protein: CASSSGSTYEQYF. The rearrangement uses TRBV7-9 and TRBJ2-7. Germline CDR1 and CDR2: SEHNR and FQNEAQ (reference sequence). The CDR3 runs to 13 residues.

The rearrangement uses TRBV4-3 and TRBJ2-3; without DNA, the TCRdb call of TRBD2 cannot be checked. Germline V CDR1 and CDR2: LGHNA, YSLEER. The CDR3 sequence is 17 residues long. The CDR3 here is CASSHRISGGGTDTQYF.

The genes are TRBV28 and TRBJ2-7; TCRdb picks TRBD1, but there is no DNA to check that call. This CDR3 spans 15 amino acids. Germline V CDR1 and CDR2: MDHEN, SYDVKM. The CDR3 here is CASSSQMTGEYEQYF.

V and J are TRBV20-1 and TRBJ2-1; TCRdb's assignment of TRBD1 cannot be checked, as there is no DNA. CDR3 length equals 14 residues. Germline assignment: CDR1 DFQATT and CDR2 SNEGSKA (reference sequence). This CDR3 reads CSAPGTGGLYEQFF.

The chain couples TRBV11-3 to TRBJ2-1; the TCRdb D gene call, TRBD1, has no DNA to confirm it. CDR3 size: 13 residues. CDR1 and CDR2 (germline): SGHNT, YENEEA. The CDR3 loop reads CASSPGPGNEQFF.

The chain uses TRBV18 and TRBJ2-7. Germline loops: CDR1 KGHSH, CDR2 LQKENI. The CDR3 runs 15 residues. This CDR3 is CASSPPAASTYEQYF.

This chain connects TRBV9 to TRBJ1-1; there is no DNA to check the TCRdb D call of TRBD1. Germline assignment: CDR1 SGDLS and CDR2 YYNGEE. The CDR3 runs to 15 residues. CDR3 in amino acids: CASSVEGGPYTEAFF.